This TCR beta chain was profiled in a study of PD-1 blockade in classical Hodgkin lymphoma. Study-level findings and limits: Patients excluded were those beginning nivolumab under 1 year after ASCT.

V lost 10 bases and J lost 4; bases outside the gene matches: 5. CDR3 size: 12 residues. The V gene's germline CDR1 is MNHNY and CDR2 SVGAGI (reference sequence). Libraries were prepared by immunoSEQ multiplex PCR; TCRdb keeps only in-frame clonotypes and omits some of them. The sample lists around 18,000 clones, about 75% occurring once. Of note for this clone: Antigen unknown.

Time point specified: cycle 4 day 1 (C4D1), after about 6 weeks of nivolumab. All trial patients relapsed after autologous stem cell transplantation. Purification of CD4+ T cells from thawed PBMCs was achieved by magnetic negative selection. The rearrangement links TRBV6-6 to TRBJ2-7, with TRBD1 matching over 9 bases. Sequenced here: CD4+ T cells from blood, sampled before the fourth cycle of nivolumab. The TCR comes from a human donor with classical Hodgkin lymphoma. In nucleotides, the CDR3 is TGTGCCACGGGACAGGGAGCTTACGAGCAGTACTTC. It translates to CATGQGAYEQYF.